The present T cell receptor beta chain was sequenced within a study of cytomegalovirus exposure and HLA in healthy donors (dated by TCRdb to the late 2010s). For context, the study as a whole: An earlier analysis of about 530 of the donors reported around 280 Gb of sequence data and 100 million to 120 million unique TCR beta sequences obtained from about 180 million T cells. Along with the approximately 700-subject first cohort, a separate validation cohort of about 110 different subjects was used. The number of typed donors differed by locus: about 620-630 for A, B, C, DRB1 and DQB1; 522 for DQA1; 606 for DPA1; and 400 to 480 for DPB1. To predict cytomegalovirus infection status, the study combined high-throughput TCR immunosequencing, statistical association of individual TCRs with disease status, and machine learning. Donor age, sex, ethnicity and CMV serostatus were compiled together with the repertoire data. In a later analysis, previously published TCR beta repertoires from roughly 710 donors were re-analyzed and high-resolution HLA genotyping was added so that TCR occurrence patterns could be studied. The study aimed to test whether signatures of past pathogen exposure could be identified by cataloging public T cell receptors. Rather than drawing on any new phenotypic data, the later analysis identified candidate immune exposures from TCR beta sequences and the way those sequences occurred across donors. Four to six DR-DQ haplotypes were handled as single units for association and clustering because linkage in the cohort was strong. Roughly 310 gigabases of sequencing data and approximately 85 million unique TCR sequences were included in an early release covering about 600 HLA-typed donors. HLA typing included class I and class II loci at four-digit resolution. The study used immunosequencing to profile the T cell repertoires of hundreds of subjects and linked those repertoires to cytomegalovirus serostatus. Of the approximately 400 genotyped donors, 80% to 90% were placed in the genetic ancestry cluster associated with self-reported Caucasian donors. Across about 380 genotyped donors of the cohort, an average of roughly 250,000 unique TCR beta nucleotide sequences per donor were sequenced, and 15% to 20% of those sequences were non-productive. A later genetic analysis took genome-wide SNP genotypes for about three fifths of the 666 donors and used that subset as a discovery cohort. To decide whether each TCR beta V gene segment behaved as functional or pseudogenic, an earlier analysis of some 600 of the donors relied on high-throughput TCR beta sequencing. Every repertoire in the discovery cohort had been generated on one and the same sequencing platform.

The cohort was made up of roughly 670 healthy bone marrow donors. At the time of sampling, every cohort member was nominally healthy, though immune exposures that went unrecorded were likely present. The donor was CMV seronegative and was included in the group of a few hundred seronegative cohort members. Each donor provided a peripheral blood sample, and peripheral blood mononuclear cells were used for TCR beta sequencing. The Qiagen DNeasy Blood Extraction Kit was used to extract genomic DNA from the blood cell samples. What the work shows at the level of the full study, not this receptor alone: CMV serostatus was the only immune exposure information available for the cohort. Because the 87-base-pair reads could not distinguish some IMGT-functional V segments, including TRBV6-2 and TRBV6-3, those segments were excluded. The study listed approximately 150 TCR beta chains as associated with cytomegalovirus. In a later analysis, several top co-occurrence clusters were reported to appear linked to parvovirus B19, influenza, CMV and Epstein-Barr virus. A further reported finding was that TCR beta sequences accurately predicted the HLA-A and HLA-B alleles for most subjects in the first cohort. A later genetic analysis associated a missense DCLRE1C variant with V-gene and J-gene trimming of TCR beta chains, and an independent cohort replicated the association. In an earlier analysis of approximately 590 of the donors, most TCR beta V segments were observed in productive rearrangements about 87% or about 30% of the time, broadly matching IMGT annotations. Compared with the approximately 670-donor mean, donors in an Asian-associated ancestry cluster had fewer N-insertions in productive TCRs, according to a later genetic analysis. While some public TCRs were present in many individuals, most TCR sequences turned up only very rarely across donors. According to the authors, the approach could potentially be generalized to other disease states and immunological phenotypes. Roughly uniform sequencing depth across donors was assumed in presence/absence analyses, although this assumption may not hold. The sequencing pipeline was judged likely to have produced a cluster of highly shared sequence variants as a technical artifact. Linkage disequilibrium might explain the correlated functional status among segregating V segments, but an unknown experimental factor could not be excluded. Because HLA typing was missing for some donors at each locus, association tests included only the typed subset. Strong co-occurrence of HLA alleles, especially DR and DQ, made assigning TCR associations to individual alleles difficult. In a later analysis, some 18,000 TCR beta sequences were associated with specific HLA alleles at a false discovery rate of 0.05. The classifier was reported to diagnose cytomegalovirus status with high specificity and sensitivity in both the original and validation cohorts. Because counts were too low, about 17 rarely observed V segments, including chromosome 9 orphons, were excluded from the earlier analysis of 500 to 700 of the donors. In a later analysis, TCR association rates were found to vary across HLA loci, with the most associated TCRs seen for DRB1 alleles and the fewest for HLA-C alleles. In this cohort, only TCR beta chains were sequenced, and detectable features were limited by the absence of alpha or paired-chain data. In a later analysis, most CMV-associated TCR beta chains were found to appear HLA-restricted, with HLA associations seemingly driven largely by CMV exposure. Compared with equally common non-associated chains, HLA-associated TCR beta chains in a later analysis were more clonally expanded and had lower generation probabilities. In vitro tests confirmed that three of the cytomegalovirus-associated TCR beta chains recognize cytomegalovirus antigens.

The CDR3 measures 11 amino acids from cysteine to phenylalanine. The DNA shown is the 33-base CDR3, in frame from base 1. CDR1 and CDR2 were assigned from the germline V gene (reference sequence) as DFQATT and SNEGSKA. V is clipped by 3 bases and J by 2 bases, and the sequence between their germline boundaries is 4 bases long. Library generation was performed with the immunoSEQ multiplex PCR assay. The multiplex PCR relied on a mix of 60 forward primers for TCR Vbeta segments and 13 reverse primers for TCR Jbeta segments. Amplification of the CDR3 region of rearranged TCR beta genes was performed with a multiplex PCR assay on genomic DNA. Amplified TCR beta libraries were sequenced as 87-base-pair reads on the Illumina HiSeq System. For the original study's pipeline: A later analysis tallied around 82 million unique TCR beta chains across the 666 repertoires, and approximately 11 million of those chains were shared by two or more donors. A nearest-neighbor algorithm error-corrected the raw reads and collapsed the reads into unique sequences, merging closely related sequences to remove PCR and sequencing errors. To assign V, D and J gene segments, CDR3 sequences were aligned to IMGT reference sequences. For a sequence to be retained, a match of at least six nucleotides was required to both a V gene segment and a J gene segment. A rearrangement counted as productive if the CDR3 had no stop codons and remained in frame with V and J, and every other rearrangement counted as non-productive. Following IMGT convention, CDR3 was defined as the stretch from the second conserved V-encoded cysteine to the conserved J-encoded phenylalanine. The earlier analysis of about 610 of the donors excluded sequences that lacked an unambiguous match to a single V gene segment. An earlier analysis of a few hundred of the donors called V segments functional above 56.7% productive rearrangements and segregating when the between-donor standard deviation exceeded 5%. A statistical classification framework was built to diagnose cytomegalovirus status from the catalog of TCR beta chain sequences. In a later analysis, V and J genes were assigned by comparing TCR nucleotide sequences against IMGT/GENE-DB human TR gene sequences. The TCRdist pipeline was used in a later analysis to assign CDR3 sequences and most-parsimonious VDJ recombination scenarios. In a later analysis, every TCR beta chain was defined by the combination of its CDR3 amino acid sequence and its V-gene family, and reads without a unique V-gene family were dropped. A later analysis removed several hundred highly shared, low-generation-probability nucleotide sequences to deal with suspected cross-contamination and a sequencing artifact. In a later analysis, a clonal expansion index was calculated for each public chain from normalized within-repertoire ranks of inferred template counts. A later analysis computed generation probabilities with a VDJ recombination model fitted to out-of-frame rearrangements, and checked the results against IGoR. In a later analysis, hypergeometric tests were used to score TCR-TCR, TCR-HLA and TCR-CMV co-occurrence, with a repertoire-size bias correction applied to TCR pairs. False discovery rates were estimated in a later analysis by permuting HLA or CMV assignments 20 times. In a later analysis, co-occurring TCRs were grouped using DBSCAN, with TCRdist sequence similarity added in when clustering inside HLA-allele-positive subsets. For co-occurrence clustering, repertoires with fewer than 30,000 or more than 120,000 public chains were excluded, along with about five repertoires with anomalous nucleotide sharing. TCRdb took over this immuneACCESS table, retaining in-frame rearrangements with V and J assigned. Such tables are incomplete; in checked studies, under half of the missing clones stem from an unresolved V gene, and the remainder is unexplained. Clonal size and the V and J genes are those of that table, whereas D and trimming came from the DNA. This sample lists 110,000 to 150,000 clones; more than 7.5% were detected once. The top ten hold less than 2% of the sample.

This clone was counted between two and nine times. What antigen it recognizes has not been identified. Base qualities are not recorded, but no much larger clone differs from it by a single base. Rearrangement joined TRBV20-1 to TRBJ1-1; no D gene call is confident. What was sequenced was PBMCs. This clonotype was obtained from a man between 45 and 60 years old in good health and CMV-seronegative. The CDR3 region: CSASSNTEAFF. The DNA sequence reads TGCAGTGCTAGTTCTAACACTGAAGCTTTCTTT.